The 16 T cell receptor beta chains reported below all come from one sample, sequenced in a study of shared clonotypes between healthy human individuals. CD8 cells regarded as naive lacked CD45RO, were positively chosen for CCR7, and omitted terminally differentiated effector memory CD45RA+ cells. The table came from immunoSEQ multiplex PCR; TCRdb's copy has only in-frame clones and leaves some out. The repertoire holds millions of clones, with 85% to 95% as singletons. Sequencing was done on a sample of naive CD8+ T cells from PBMCs. Receptors were obtained from a man younger than 35 in good health. Some clones in this sample may be carry-over from other donors' samples.

The chain couples TRBV27 to TRBJ2-7; unclear D gene. CDR1 is MNHEY and CDR2 is SMNVEV in the germline V gene (reference sequence). V was cut by 5 bases and J by 3 bases, with 14 bases left in between. CDR3 length: 14 amino acids. This CDR3 reads CASSHVDRLYEQYF. Here the CDR3 DNA reads TGTGCCAGCAGTCATGTGGACCGACTCTACGAGCAGTACTTC.

The chain couples TRBV27 to TRBJ1-1; a weak D match, TRBD1 (5 bases). Per germline, CDR1 MNHEY and CDR2 SMNVEV (reference sequence). V was shortened by 0 bases and J by 7 bases, with 6 bases between the two germline ends. This CDR3 is 12 amino acids long. The CDR3 region has the DNA TGTGCCAGCAGTTTATCGGGGGTTGAAGCTTTCTTT. Its translation: CASSLSGVEAFF.

This sequence joins TRBV7-9 and TRBJ1-1; tentative D call: TRBD1 (5 bases). V was pared by 7 bases and J by 4 bases, with 13 bases between. Germline CDR1 SEHNR, CDR2 FQNEAQ (reference sequence). The CDR3 runs 13 residues. The CDR3 bases are TGTGCCAGCAACCTGGGGAGGGGCACTGAAGCTTTCTTT. Amino acids: CASNLGRGTEAFF.

CDR3 bases: TGTGCCAGCAGCTCCTCCGGGACAGGCAATCAGCCCCAGCATTTT. Translated, it gives CASSSSGTGNQPQHF. The rearrangement uses TRBV7-6 and TRBJ1-5, with TRBD1 matching 7 bases. Germline-derived CDR1 and CDR2 are SGHVS and FNYEAQ. The junction had 5 bases not matched to a gene; V was cut back by 4 bases and J by 2 bases. The CDR3 runs to 15 residues. The full variable domain, rest sourced from reference TRBV7-6 and TRBJ1-5, is GAGVSQSPRYKVTKRGQDVALRCDPISGHVSLYWYRQALGQGPEFLTYFNYEAQQDKSGLPNDRFSAERPEGSISTLTIQRTEQRDSAMYRCASSSSGTGNQPQHFGDGTRLSIL.

The chain has TRBV7-9 and TRBJ2-1; 10 bases align to TRBD2. The CDR3 length is 13 residues. The trim removed 11 bases at V and 12 bases at J, leaving 13 bases unmatched. Germline V gene data show CDR1 as SEHNR and CDR2 as FQNEAQ (reference sequence). Written as DNA, the CDR3 is TGTGCCCCCTACGGGCTAGCGGGAGTGGTGCAGTTCTTC. Residues: CAPYGLAGVVQFF.

This chain joins TRBV27 and TRBJ2-6, with D possibly being TRBD1 or TRBD2 (5 bases each). CDR1 is MNHEY and CDR2 is SMNVEV in the germline V gene (reference sequence). This CDR3 is built from 16 residues. V was trimmed by 2 bases and J by 4 bases, leaving 12 bases between them. CDR3 sequence: CASSLGSGAGANVLTF. The DNA for the CDR3 is TGTGCCAGCAGTTTAGGGTCCGGGGCCGGGGCCAACGTCCTGACTTTC.

The chain couples TRBV18 to TRBJ2-5; D is perhaps TRBD2 (6 bases). The germline gives CDR1 KGHSH, CDR2 LQKENI. Trimming removed 2 bases from V and 5 bases from J, with 12 bases in between. This CDR3 comprises 14 residues. CDR3 amino acids: CASSPFVAGETQYF. CDR3 in DNA: TGTGCCAGCTCACCATTTGTGGCGGGGGAGACCCAGTACTTC.

The rearrangement joins TRBV27 to TRBJ2-5; weak D call: TRBD2 (5 bases). V was cut by 1 base and J by 1 base, with 13 bases left in between. CDR3 size: 16 residues. Per germline, CDR1 MNHEY and CDR2 SMNVEV (reference sequence). The CDR3 loop is CASSLYGDDSQETQYF. The CDR3 nucleotides read TGTGCCAGCAGTTTATACGGGGATGACTCCCAAGAGACCCAGTACTTC.

The chain has TRBV15 and TRBJ2-7; 9 bases line up with TRBD1. After removal of 2 bases from V and 5 bases from J, the junction contained 10 bases not matched to a gene. CDR1 LNHNV and CDR2 YYDKDF come from the germline V gene (reference sequence). This CDR3 contains 16 residues. The CDR3 reads CATSRSRTGVVNEQYF. CDR3 bases: TGTGCCACCAGCAGATCAAGGACAGGGGTGGTCAACGAGCAGTACTTC.

The rearrangement links TRBV19 to TRBJ2-1, with D tentatively TRBD1 or TRBD2 (5 bases each). V was cut by 3 bases and J by 6 bases, with 12 bases left in between. The CDR3 loop spans 14 amino acids. Germline-derived CDR1 and CDR2 are LNHDA and SQIVND (reference sequence). As DNA, the CDR3 is TGTGCCAGTAGTATGGGGGTTGGTCCCAATGAGCAGTTCTTC. It codes for CASSMGVGPNEQFF. Drawing the rest from reference TRBV19 and TRBJ2-1, the complete variable domain is DGGITQSPKYLFRKEGQNVTLSCEQNLNHDAMYWYRQDPGQGLRLIYYSQIVNDFQKGDIAEGYSVSREKKESFPLTVTSAQKNPTAFYLCASSMGVGPNEQFFGPGTRLTVL.

The CDR3 sequence is CSVSDGLAYEQYF. CDR3 coding DNA: TGCAGCGTTTCGGACGGACTCGCCTACGAGCAGTACTTC. The chain couples TRBV29-1 to TRBJ2-7; perhaps TRBD2 as D (5 bases). The V and J ends lost 5 bases and 2 bases respectively, with 13 bases between them. Germline CDR1 reads SQVTM; CDR2 reads ANQGSEA. There are 13 residues in the CDR3.

The J gene is TRBJ1-1, the V gene TRBV6-6, with 7 bases fitting TRBD1. Germline V gene sequence: CDR1 MNHNY, CDR2 SVGAGI (reference sequence). The trim removed 2 bases at V and 6 bases at J, leaving 6 bases unmatched. The CDR3 is made up of 14 amino acids. The CDR3 coding sequence is TGTGCCAGCAGTTACCAGGGACAGAGGTCTGAAGCTTTCTTT. This gives the protein CASSYQGQRSEAFF.

The chain recombines TRBV27 with TRBJ1-1, with unresolved D. This CDR3 has 13 residues. The germline CDR1 and CDR2 sequences are MNHEY and SMNVEV (reference sequence). Trimming took 10 bases from V and 4 from J, leaving 16 bases between them. The DNA of the CDR3 is TGTGCCACCCGAGTCCAACGGGGCACTGAAGCTTTCTTT. Translation gives CATRVQRGTEAFF.

This chain links TRBV6-1 with TRBJ1-1; D call uncertain. V lost 6 bases and J lost 2, with 7 bases in between. The germline CDR1 and CDR2 sequences are MNHNS and SASEGT. The CDR3 consists of 12 residues. The CDR3 sequence is CASRRHNTEAFF. CDR3 sequence (DNA): TGTGCCAGCAGAAGACATAACACTGAAGCTTTCTTT.

Concerning this clone itself: The sample contains more than one DNA sequence encoding this CDR3. This sequence joins TRBV29-1 and TRBJ2-1; D gene uncertain. CDR1 is SQVTM and CDR2 is ANQGSEA in the germline V gene. V lost 3 bases, J lost 3 bases, and 6 bases lay in between. The CDR3 spans 12 residues. CDR3 DNA sequence: TGCAGCGTTGAGGAGAACTACAATGAGCAGTTCTTC. Residues: CSVEENYNEQFF.

V gene TRBV6-5 combines with J gene TRBJ2-1; D remains ambiguous. The germline V gene has CDR1 MNHEY and CDR2 SVGAGI. This CDR3 is 15 amino acids long. V was cut by 6 bases and J by 0 bases, with 12 bases left in between. The CDR3 protein is CASSIDRSSYNEQFF. CDR3 nucleotides: TGTGCCAGCAGCATCGATCGGAGCTCCTACAATGAGCAGTTCTTC.